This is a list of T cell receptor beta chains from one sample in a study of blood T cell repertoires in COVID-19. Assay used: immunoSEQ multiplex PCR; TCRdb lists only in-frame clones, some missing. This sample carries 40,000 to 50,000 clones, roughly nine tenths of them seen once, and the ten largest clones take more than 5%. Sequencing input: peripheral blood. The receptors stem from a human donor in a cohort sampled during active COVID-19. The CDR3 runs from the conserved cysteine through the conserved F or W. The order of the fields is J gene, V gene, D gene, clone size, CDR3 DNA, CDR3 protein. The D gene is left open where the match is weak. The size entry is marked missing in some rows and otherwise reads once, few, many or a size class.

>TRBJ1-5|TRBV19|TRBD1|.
TGTGCCAGTAGTATCGGGGACAGGGCCAATCAGCCCCAGCATTTT
CASSIGDRANQPQHF
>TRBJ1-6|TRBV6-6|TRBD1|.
TGTGCCAGCAGTGCCCGACAGGGAGATTCACCCCTCCACTTT
CASSARQGDSPLHF
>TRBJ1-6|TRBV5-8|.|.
TGTGCCAGCAGCATACAGGTCCATCCACCGGGTAATTCACCCCTCCACTTT
CASSIQVHPPGNSPLHF
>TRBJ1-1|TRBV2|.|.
TGTGCCGGCAGCCGCCCCGGGGGGGGCAGCACTGAAGCTTTCTTT
CAGSRPGGGSTEAFF
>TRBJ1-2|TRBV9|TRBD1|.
TGTGCCAGCAGCGTAGTAGGGGGCGAAATCTATGGCTACACCTTC
CASSVVGGEIYGYTF
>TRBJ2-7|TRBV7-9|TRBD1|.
TGTGCCAGCACCTGGGGACAGGAGGGCGAGCAGTACTTC
CASTWGQEGEQYF
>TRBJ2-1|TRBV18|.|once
TGTGCCAGCTCACCACGGGGGAGGTCCTACAATGAGCAGTTCTTC
CASSPRGRSYNEQFF
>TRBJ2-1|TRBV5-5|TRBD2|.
TGTGCCAGCAGTTATCAAATAATAGCGGGACCGGCGTTCTTC
CASSYQIIAGPAFF
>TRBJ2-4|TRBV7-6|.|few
TGTGCCAGCAGCCTGGGCCAGGGGTTTGGGGCCAAAAACATTCAGTACTTC
CASSLGQGFGAKNIQYF
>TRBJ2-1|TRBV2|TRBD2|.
TGTGCCATCCTAAGCGGGGCCCGAGGGGATGAGCAGTTCTTC
CAILSGARGDEQFF
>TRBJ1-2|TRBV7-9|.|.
TGTGCCAGCAGCCTAATCTCAGGGGAAGGCTATGGCTACACCTTC
CASSLISGEGYGYTF
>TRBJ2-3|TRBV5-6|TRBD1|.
TGTGCCAGCAGCTCTTTCGACAGGGAAACAGATACGCAGTATTTT
CASSSFDRETDTQYF
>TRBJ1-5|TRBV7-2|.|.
TGTGCCAGCGCGATTAGGGAAGGGGGAAGCAATCAGCCCCAGCATTTT
CASAIREGGSNQPQHF
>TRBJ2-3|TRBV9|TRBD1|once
TGTGCCAGCAGCCCGAGGGACAGTCCTAGCACAGATACGCAGTATTTT
CASSPRDSPSTDTQYF
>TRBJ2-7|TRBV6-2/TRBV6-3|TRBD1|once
TGTGCCAGCAGTTTCGAGACAGGGTACGTAGAGCAGTACTTC
CASSFETGYVEQYF
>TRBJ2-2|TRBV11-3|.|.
TGTGCCAGCAGCTTAGTGGGCAACACCGGGGAGCTGTTTTTT
CASSLVGNTGELFF
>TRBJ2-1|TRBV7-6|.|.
TGTGCCAGCAGCAAAACAGGCTACAATGAGCAGTTCTTC
CASSKTGYNEQFF
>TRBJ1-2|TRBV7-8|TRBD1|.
TGTGCCAGCAGCTTAGGAGGGACAGGTCTTTACTATGGCTACACCTTC
CASSLGGTGLYYGYTF
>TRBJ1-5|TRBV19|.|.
TGTGCCAGTAGTAGGGAGGTAAAGGGAATCAATCAGCCCCAGCATTTT
CASSREVKGINQPQHF
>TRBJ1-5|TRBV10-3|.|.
TGTGCCATCCGATACGCGATCAATCAGCCCCAGCATTTT
CAIRYAINQPQHF
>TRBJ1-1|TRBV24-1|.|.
TGTGCCACCAGTGATGGGAGGGGCACTGAAGCTTTCTTT
CATSDGRGTEAFF
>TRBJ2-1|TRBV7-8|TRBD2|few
TGTGCCAGCAGCTTAGAACGCGGGGGTGGGCAGTTCTTC
CASSLERGGGQFF
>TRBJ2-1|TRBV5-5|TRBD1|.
TGTGCCAGCAGCAAGCCGGGACAGGGAAACTACAATGAGCAGTTCTTC
CASSKPGQGNYNEQFF
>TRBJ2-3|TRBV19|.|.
TGTGCCAGTAGTCTCGGGGATACGCAGTATTTT
CASSLGDTQYF
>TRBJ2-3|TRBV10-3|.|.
TGTGCCATCAGTGAGTTACCAGCGGGCCCAGATACGCAGTATTTT
CAISELPAGPDTQYF
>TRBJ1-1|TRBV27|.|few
TGTGCCAGCAGCCTCGGGCCCTGGGGCGCTGAAGCTTTCTTT
CASSLGPWGAEAFF
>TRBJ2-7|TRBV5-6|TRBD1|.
TGTGCCAGCAGCTTGGCCGGGACAGGTACCTACGAGCAGTACTTC
CASSLAGTGTYEQYF
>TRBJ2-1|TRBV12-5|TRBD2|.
TGTGCTAGTGGTTTGGTTTCACTGCGGGGGGGGATTGTTAATGAGCAGTTCTTC
CASGLVSLRGGIVNEQFF
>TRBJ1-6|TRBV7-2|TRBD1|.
TGTGCCAGCAGCCGCGACAGGGGTAGTAATTCACCCCTCCACTTT
CASSRDRGSNSPLHF
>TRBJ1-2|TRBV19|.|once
TGTGCCAGTGGGATTCCAGGGGCAGGGTCGGCGATTGGCTACACCTTC
CASGIPGAGSAIGYTF
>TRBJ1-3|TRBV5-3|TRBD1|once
TGTGCCAGGCAGGACGGGACAGGGACTGGAAACACCATATATTTT
CARQDGTGTGNTIYF
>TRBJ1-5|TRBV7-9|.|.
TGTGCCAGCAGCTTAAACGGGATTGGTCAGCCCCAGCATTTT
CASSLNGIGQPQHF
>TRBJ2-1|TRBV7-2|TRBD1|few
TGTGCCAGCAGCCCAGGACAGGGAAAGTACAATGAGCAGTTCTTC
CASSPGQGKYNEQFF
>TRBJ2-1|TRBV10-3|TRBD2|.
TGTGCCATCAGTGAATTACTAGCGGGGGGCCCCGGGGAGCAGTTCTTC
CAISELLAGGPGEQFF
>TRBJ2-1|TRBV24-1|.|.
TGTGCCACCAGTGATCCCCAAATGGAGCAGTTCTTC
CATSDPQMEQFF
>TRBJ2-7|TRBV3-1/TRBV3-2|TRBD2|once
TGTGCCAGCAGTGGCGGGACTACCAGTTACGAGCAGTACTTC
CASSGGTTSYEQYF
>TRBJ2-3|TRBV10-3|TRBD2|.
TGTGCCATCAGGCTGACTAGCGGGGAAAGCACAGATACGCAGTATTTT
CAIRLTSGESTDTQYF
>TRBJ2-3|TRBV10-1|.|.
TGCGCCAGCAGTGGAGCTAGCATCGGTACGCAGTATTTT
CASSGASIGTQYF
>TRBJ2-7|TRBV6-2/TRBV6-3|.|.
TGTGCCAGCAGTATCGGGGGGCAGAGCTACGAGCAGTACTTC
CASSIGGQSYEQYF
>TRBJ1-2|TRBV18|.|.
TGTGCCAGCTCACACCTTTCAAGGGAGAGAGGAAACACCTTC
CASSHLSRERGNTF